The next 30 T cell receptor beta chains were all read from a single sample in a study of regulatory T cells in long-lasting Graves disease. Described time point: newly diagnosed GD, antithyroid drugs for less than 3 months. The TCR library was prepared using RNA isolated from PBMCs. Investigators prepared the TCR beta libraries by applying iRepertoire HTBI primers and Arm-PCR of CDR3 regions. TCRdb passed the multiplex PCR reads through MiXCR, listing each CDR3 protein once. Here the sample spans around 400,000 distinct CDR3 sequences, roughly a sixth being singletons. The sample in question was peripheral blood mononuclear cells (PBMCs), obtained at new diagnosis, from a patient treated with antithyroid drugs. The origin of the receptors is a female donor with Graves disease.

This clonotype was recorded at least ten times. This chain connects TRBV6-5 to TRBJ1-2; D is perhaps TRBD1 (5 bases). Germline V gene lookup returns CDR1 MNHEY and CDR2 SVGAGI. V gave up 2 bases and J gave up 7 bases, with 17 bases separating them. This CDR3 contains 15 residues. The CDR3 DNA sequence: TGTGCCAGCAGTTACGAGAGTCCGGGGCGGGGTGGCTACACCTTC. It yields the protein CASSYESPGRGGYTF.

The chain is built from TRBV10-3 and TRBJ1-4; TRBD1 agrees at 9 bases. The trim removed 8 bases at V and 8 bases at J, leaving 0 bases unmatched. Germline V gives CDR1 ENHRY, CDR2 SYGVKD. The CDR3 is 11 amino acids. CDR3: CAIGTGEKLFF. Here the CDR3 DNA reads TGTGCCATCGGGACAGGGGAAAAACTGTTTTTT.

This clonotype appeared a few times. This rearrangement joins TRBV19 to TRBJ2-3; possibly TRBD1 or TRBD2 for D (5 bases each). The germline V gene has CDR1 LNHDA and CDR2 SQIVND (reference sequence). V dropped 6 bases and J dropped 5 bases, with 18 bases sitting between them. The CDR3 is 15 amino acids. The CDR3 spells CASSPGASAGDTQYF. In DNA form, the CDR3 reads TGTGCCAGTAGCCCTGGGGCCTCCGCGGGAGATACGCAGTATTTT.

This clonotype was detected many times. The chain employs TRBV20-1 and TRBJ2-3; D is perhaps TRBD2 (6 bases). The germline V gene encodes CDR1 DFQATT and CDR2 SNEGSKA (reference sequence). The CDR3 contains 15 residues. V was shortened by 0 bases and J by 2 bases, with 12 bases between the two germline ends. CDR3 sequence (DNA): TGCAGTGCTAGAGATTGGGCGGGGAACACAGATACGCAGTATTTT. Protein product: CSARDWAGNTDTQYF.

This clonotype was recorded many times. This chain connects TRBV6-1 to TRBJ1-2; TRBD1 aligns across 9 bases. This CDR3 is built from 13 residues. V lost 7 bases to trimming and J lost 2 bases; unmatched junction nucleotides: 2. The V gene's germline CDR1 is MNHNS and CDR2 SASEGT. As DNA, the CDR3 is TGTGCCAGCATACAGGGGGCGAACTATGGCTACACCTTC. It yields the protein CASIQGANYGYTF.

This clonotype came up many times. The V call is TRBV4-2, the J call TRBJ2-7; 8 nucleotides agree with TRBD2. Per the germline V gene, CDR1 is LGHNA and CDR2 is YNFKEQ. V shed 0 bases and J 7 bases; nucleotides not matched to a gene: 11. The CDR3 totals 16 residues. CDR3 nucleotides: TGTGCCAGCAGCCAAGATACTTGGACTAGCAGCAGGGAGCAGTACTTC. Translating it yields CASSQDTWTSSREQYF.

This clonotype showed up many times. The chain employs TRBV19 and TRBJ2-3; D remains ambiguous. CDR3 length equals 15 residues. V was cut by 7 bases and J by 2 bases, with 16 bases left in between. CDR1 LNHDA and CDR2 SQIVND come from the germline V gene (reference sequence). The CDR3 sequence is CASKNGQAVTDTQYF. DNA for the CDR3: TGTGCCAGTAAAAATGGGCAGGCCGTCACAGATACGCAGTATTTT.

This clonotype was detected only a few times. The chain recombines TRBV9 with TRBJ1-6; D gene unclear. The CDR3 runs to 13 residues. V was trimmed by 1 base and J by 11 bases, leaving 10 bases between them. CDR1 is SGDLS and CDR2 is YYNGEE in the germline V gene. The CDR3 region has the DNA TGTGCCAGCAGCGTAAGCCCGCGCGCACCCCTCCACTTT. It translates to CASSVSPRAPLHF.

This clonotype occurred many times. The chain is built from TRBV4-3 and TRBJ1-5, with 7 positions matching TRBD1. Per the germline V gene, CDR1 is LGHNA and CDR2 is YSLEER. The trim removed 0 bases at V and 7 bases at J, leaving 6 bases unmatched. CDR3 length equals 15 residues. The CDR3 bases are TGCGCCAGCAGCCAAGAAGCACAGGGGAACCAGCCCCAGCATTTT. Translating gives CASSQEAQGNQPQHF.

This clonotype was counted at least ten times. The rearrangement joins TRBV12-3 or TRBV12-4 to TRBJ1-1; D unresolved. There are 14 residues in the CDR3. V was cut by 6 bases and J by 3 bases, with 14 bases left in between. The CDR3 sequence: CASRSGPRYTEAFF. The CDR3, as DNA: TGTGCCAGCAGATCCGGCCCCAGGTACACTGAAGCTTTCTTT.

This clonotype was seen ten or more times. The rearrangement uses TRBV12-3 or TRBV12-4 and TRBJ1-1; no reliable D call. The V and J ends lost 2 bases and 4 bases respectively, with 8 bases between them. This CDR3 has 13 residues. CDR3: CASSLRVFTEAFF. CDR3 coding DNA: TGTGCCAGCAGTTTACGGGTATTCACTGAAGCTTTCTTT.

The chain employs TRBV12-3 or TRBV12-4 and TRBJ1-3; D gene ambiguous. V lost 10 bases and J 0 bases, leaving 16 bases between the germline ends. The CDR3 runs to 15 residues. The CDR3 DNA sequence: TGTGCCATCCCCCTGAAGGGAGCCTCTGGAAACACCATATATTTT. This codes for CAIPLKGASGNTIYF.

The chain links TRBV10-2 to TRBJ2-2; D perhaps matches TRBD2 (6 bases). Between the trimmed V and J ends, which lost 10 bases and 5 bases, there was a span of 11 bases. This CDR3 region has 12 residues. Per the germline V gene, CDR1 is WSHSY and CDR2 is SAAADI. CDR3 coding DNA: TGCGCCATAGAGCGGGCGACCGGGGAGCTGTTTTTT. This translates into CAIERATGELFF.

This clonotype came up many times. This chain uses TRBV6-1 with TRBJ2-1; TRBD2 agrees at 7 bases. J was trimmed by 7 bases and V by 8 bases; bases with no gene match: 14. Germline loops: CDR1 MNHNS, CDR2 SASEGT. CDR3 length: 15 amino acids. The CDR3 loop is CASGVAGGGQNEQFF. CDR3 coding DNA: TGTGCCAGCGGAGTAGCGGGTGGGGGTCAGAATGAGCAGTTCTTC.

The sample holds many counts of this clonotype. The rearrangement joins TRBV7-9 to TRBJ2-5, with D perhaps being TRBD1 or TRBD2 (6 bases each). This CDR3 has 15 amino acids. The V end lost 4 bases, the J end lost 2 bases, and 14 bases lay between the germline ends. Germline CDR1 reads SEHNR; CDR2 reads FQNEAQ (reference sequence). CDR3 in DNA: TGTGCCAGCAGCTCCTCCGGGGGACAACAAGAGACCCAGTACTTC. It codes for CASSSSGGQQETQYF.

This clonotype appeared many times. The CDR3 sequence is CASSPPGGAPYNEQFF. The CDR3 bases are TGTGCCAGCAGCCCGCCGGGGGGGGCTCCCTACAATGAGCAGTTCTTC. The chain combines TRBV7-6 with TRBJ2-1; 8 nucleotides agree with TRBD2. The CDR3 runs 16 residues. Trimming cost V 5 bases and J 2 bases; bases outside gene matches: 8. Germline lookup yields CDR1 SGHVS and CDR2 FNYEAQ.

This clonotype appeared many times. The rearrangement uses TRBV5-1 and TRBJ1-3; 9 bases fit TRBD1. Germline CDR1 SGHRS, CDR2 YFSETQ. CDR3 size: 15 residues. V was clipped by 4 bases and J by 4 bases; unmatched bases: 6. CDR3 amino acids: CASSGGTGRGNTIYF. The CDR3 DNA reads TGCGCCAGCAGCGGAGGGACAGGGCGCGGAAACACCATATATTTT.

This chain joins TRBV5-1 and TRBJ2-2, with D possibly TRBD2 on 5 matching bases. The CDR3 length is 15 residues. V was pared by 0 bases and J by 4 bases, with 10 bases between. Per germline, CDR1 SGHRS and CDR2 YFSETQ. This chain's CDR3 is CASSLGRTRTGELFF. DNA for the CDR3: TGCGCCAGCAGCTTGGGGAGGACGCGCACCGGGGAGCTGTTTTTT. Combining the CDR3 with reference TRBV5-1 and TRBJ2-2 gives the whole variable domain KAGVTQTPRYLIKTRGQQVTLSCSPISGHRSVSWYQQTPGQGLQFLFEYFSETQRNKGNFPGRFSGRQFSNSRSEMNVSTLELGDSALYLCASSLGRTRTGELFFGEGSRLTVL.

This clonotype was seen more than once but under ten times. This chain connects TRBV5-4 to TRBJ2-2; no definite D call. This CDR3 region has 16 residues. Trimming removed 4 bases from V and 0 bases from J, with 13 bases in between. Germline values: CDR1 SGHNT, CDR2 YYREEE (reference sequence). The CDR3 spells CASSPLTKANTGELFF. CDR3 sequence (DNA): TGTGCCAGCAGCCCCTTGACAAAGGCGAACACCGGGGAGCTGTTTTTT.

This clonotype was counted only a few times. In nucleotides, the CDR3 is TGCGCCAGCAGCCAGGGCCCGGGGGGGGCTTCTTACGAGCAGTACTTC. This sequence encodes CASSQGPGGASYEQYF. The J gene is TRBJ2-7, the V gene TRBV4-1; 8 bases line up with TRBD2. The CDR3 consists of 16 residues. From germline, CDR1 is MGHRA and CDR2 YSYEKL. V shed 3 bases and J 4 bases; nucleotides not matched to a gene: 11.

V is TRBV6-5 and J is TRBJ2-2, with 14 bases identical to TRBD2. The CDR3 is made up of 18 amino acids. With V trimmed by 0 bases and J by 3 bases, 3 bases remained unmatched. The V gene's germline CDR1 is MNHEY and CDR2 SVGAGI. CDR3 nucleotides: TGTGCCAGCAGTTACTCGGGGGGACTAGCGGGAGACACCGGGGAGCTGTTTTTT. Residues: CASSYSGGLAGDTGELFF.

This clonotype was seen ten or more times. The gene calls are TRBV2 and TRBJ1-1; D is unresolved. V was trimmed by 8 bases and J by 4 bases, leaving 14 bases between them. The CDR3 runs to 13 residues. Germline CDR1 reads SNHLY; CDR2 reads FYNNEI. Here the CDR3 DNA reads TGTGCCAGCGTCTTGTCCTGGAGCACTGAAGCTTTCTTT. Translation: CASVLSWSTEAFF. Based on the CDR3 plus reference TRBV2 and TRBJ1-1, the full variable domain is EPEVTQTPSHQVTQMGQEVILRCVPISNHLYFYWYRQILGQKVEFLVSFYNNEISEKSEIFDDQFSVERPDGSNFTLKIRSTKLEDSAMYFCASVLSWSTEAFFGQGTRLTVV.

This clonotype was seen ten or more times. The chain is built from TRBV5-4 and TRBJ2-1, with 8 bases identical to TRBD2. This CDR3 contains 16 residues. Germline V gene data show CDR1 as SGHNT and CDR2 as YYREEE (reference sequence). V lost 4 bases to trimming and J lost 6 bases; unmatched junction nucleotides: 12. CDR3 coding DNA: TGTGCCAGCAGCGCAGAACTAGCGGCCCGTCGCAATGAGCAGTTCTTC. Translating it yields CASSAELAARRNEQFF.

The rearrangement joins TRBV27 to TRBJ2-7; 12 nucleotides line up with TRBD2. Germline trimming cut 5 bases from V and 2 bases from J; bases unmatched to any gene: 16. This CDR3 comprises 19 residues. The germline V gene encodes CDR1 MNHEY and CDR2 SMNVEV (reference sequence). This CDR3 is CASSASFVTSGSGPYEQYF. The DNA of the CDR3 is TGTGCCAGCAGTGCCTCCTTTGTGACTAGCGGGAGTGGCCCCTACGAGCAGTACTTC.

This clonotype has a count of ten or more. The CDR3 sequence: CASRRDRVTEAFF. CDR3 bases: TGTGCCAGTAGACGGGACAGGGTCACTGAAGCTTTCTTT. V usage is TRBV19 and J usage is TRBJ1-1; 9 nucleotides agree with TRBD1. The germline CDR1 and CDR2 sequences are LNHDA and SQIVND (reference sequence). This CDR3 is built from 13 residues. The trim removed 6 bases at V and 4 bases at J, leaving 3 bases unmatched.

This clonotype was picked up many times. This rearrangement joins TRBV20-1 to TRBJ2-4, with TRBD2 identical over 12 bases. Germline lookup yields CDR1 DFQATT and CDR2 SNEGSKA (reference sequence). Trimming cost V 6 bases and J 1 base; bases outside gene matches: 13. The CDR3 sequence is 18 residues long. CDR3: CSAQLAGGSWGAKNIQYF. The CDR3 DNA reads as TGCAGTGCCCAACTAGCGGGGGGTTCCTGGGGGGCCAAAAACATTCAGTACTTC.

The chain recombines TRBV29-1 with TRBJ1-1; D is unclear. The V gene lost 6 bases and the J gene lost 3 bases, with 11 bases spanning the gap. This CDR3 has 12 residues. Germline lookup yields CDR1 SQVTM and CDR2 ANQGSEA. The CDR3 sequence: CSVRGWDTEAFF. The CDR3 DNA reads as TGCAGCGTCCGTGGTTGGGACACTGAAGCTTTCTTT.

V and J are TRBV18 and TRBJ1-5; D is ambiguous. Trimming took off 4 bases at V and 1 base at J, with 17 bases between the two ends. CDR3 length: 17 amino acids. Germline V gene sequence: CDR1 KGHSH, CDR2 LQKENI. This chain's CDR3 is CASSHGGPLGSNQPQHF. The CDR3 nucleotides read TGTGCCAGCTCACACGGCGGTCCGTTAGGGAGCAATCAGCCCCAGCATTTT.

This chain joins TRBV11-1 and TRBJ2-1; 12 positions match TRBD2. The CDR3 is 17 amino acids. In germline, CDR1 is SGHAT, CDR2 FQDESV (reference sequence). After removal of 1 base from V and 5 bases from J, the junction contained 6 bases not matched to a gene. The CDR3 region has the DNA TGTGCCAGCAGCTTAGTCGCAACTAGCGGGAGGAACAATGAGCAGTTCTTC. Translated: CASSLVATSGRNNEQFF.

This clonotype showed up just a few times. The chain uses TRBV11-2 and TRBJ2-7, with 8 bases fitting TRBD2. Germline V gene data show CDR1 as SGHAT and CDR2 as FQNNGV. V gave up 6 bases and J gave up 7 bases; unmatched junction bases: 8. This CDR3 has 13 residues. The CDR3 DNA reads TGTGCCAGCAGTCTAGGACTAGCACAAGAGCAGTACTTC. It is translated as CASSLGLAQEQYF.